The present T cell receptor (beta chain) was sequenced within a study of cytomegalovirus exposure and HLA in healthy donors. General study points: The majority of TCR sequences were rare, yet some public TCRs appeared in many donors.

This CDR3 is 15 amino acids long. Germline CDR1 is SGHRS and CDR2 is YFSETQ. The V segment lost 3 bases and the J segment 8 bases; nucleotides outside the gene matches: 8. TCRdb keeps only in-frame clones here, not all; method: immunoSEQ multiplex PCR. This sample has about 110,000 clones; about 85% occur once, and the top ten carry roughly 3%. Concerning this clone: Its antigen is undetermined.

The V gene is TRBV5-1, the J gene TRBJ2-2, with TRBD2 matching over 9 bases. The sequenced sample was PBMCs. The source is a woman aged 18 to 35 in good health and CMV-seronegative. The CDR3 spells CASSSGLAGTGELFF. DNA of the CDR3: TGCGCCAGCAGCTCGGGACTAGCTGGGACGGGGGAGCTGTTTTTT.